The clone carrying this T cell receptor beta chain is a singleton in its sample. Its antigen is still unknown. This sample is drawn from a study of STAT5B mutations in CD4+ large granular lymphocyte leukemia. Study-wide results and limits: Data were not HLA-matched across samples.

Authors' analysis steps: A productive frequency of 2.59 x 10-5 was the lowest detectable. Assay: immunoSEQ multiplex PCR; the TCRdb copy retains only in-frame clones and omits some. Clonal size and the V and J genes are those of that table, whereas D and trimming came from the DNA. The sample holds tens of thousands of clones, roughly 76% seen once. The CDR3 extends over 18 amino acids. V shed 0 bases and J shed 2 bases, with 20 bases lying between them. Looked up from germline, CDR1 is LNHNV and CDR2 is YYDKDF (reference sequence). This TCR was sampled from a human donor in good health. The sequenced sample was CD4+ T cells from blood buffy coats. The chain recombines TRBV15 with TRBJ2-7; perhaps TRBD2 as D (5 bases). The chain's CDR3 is CATSRDPEADERTYEQYF. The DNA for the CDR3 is TGTGCCACCAGCAGAGATCCGGAGGCAGACGAACGGACCTACGAGCAGTACTTC.